This T cell receptor beta chain was retrieved from a study of shared clonotypes between healthy human individuals. Looking at the study overall: The people who gave samples were a couple of women and a few men aged 18 to 49.

An even split of each subset's genomic DNA across several immunoSEQ plates was performed. Produced via immunoSEQ multiplex PCR; TCRdb's table is partial and in-frame only. The sample lists 1,500,000 or so clones; around 97% were seen once. This receptor was identified in a man aged 25 to 45 in good health. The specimen was naive CD4+ T cells sorted from blood. The subset: CD45RA+ positively selected.

Here the CDR3 reads CASSRLPDYGYTF. DNA for the CDR3: TGTGCCAGCAGCCGTCTTCCGGACTATGGCTACACCTTC. The chain has TRBV7-9 and TRBJ1-2; D ambiguous. CDR1 and CDR2 (germline): SEHNR, FQNEAQ (reference sequence). The CDR3 is 13 amino acids. Between the trimmed V and J ends, which lost 5 bases and 3 bases, there was a span of 10 bases.